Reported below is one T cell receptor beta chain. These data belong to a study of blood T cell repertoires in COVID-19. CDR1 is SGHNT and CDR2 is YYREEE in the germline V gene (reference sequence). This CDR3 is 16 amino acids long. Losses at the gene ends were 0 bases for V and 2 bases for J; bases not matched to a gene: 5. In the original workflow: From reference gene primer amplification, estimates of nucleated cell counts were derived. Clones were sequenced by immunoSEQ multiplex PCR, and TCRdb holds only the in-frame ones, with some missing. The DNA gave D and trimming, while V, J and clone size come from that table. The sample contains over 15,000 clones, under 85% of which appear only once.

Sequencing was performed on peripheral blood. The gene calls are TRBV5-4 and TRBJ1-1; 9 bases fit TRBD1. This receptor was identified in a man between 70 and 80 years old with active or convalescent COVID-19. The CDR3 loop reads CASSLDPTGGNTEAFF. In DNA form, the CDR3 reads TGTGCCAGCAGCTTGGACCCCACAGGGGGCAACACTGAAGCTTTCTTT. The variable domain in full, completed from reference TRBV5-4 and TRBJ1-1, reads ETGVTQSPTHLIKTRGQQVTLRCSSQSGHNTVSWYQQALGQGPQFIFQYYREEENGRGNFPPRFSGLQFPNYSSELNVNALELDDSALYLCASSLDPTGGNTEAFFGQGTRLTVV.